The 29 T cell receptor beta chains below were found in one sample sequenced in a study of CD8 T cells in ankylosing spondylitis (dated by TCRdb to about 2017). Library preparation used 5' RACE. TCRdb shows the sequencer as Illumina HiSeq 2500. In-frame beta chains were kept once TCRdb had trimmed the public reads at Q25 with fastp and called clones with MiXCR. Identical CDR3 protein sequences are pooled into one entry, listed with their most common genes and DNA. The table for this sample lists approximately 150,000 distinct CDR3 sequences; 9.8% of them were counted only once. Jointly, the top ten make up roughly 16% of the sample. Sequenced material: blood, either unsorted or a sorted T cell fraction (not recorded which). These receptors originate from a female donor with ankylosing spondylitis or in good health (not recorded which).

This clonotype came up a few times. The V gene is TRBV19, the J gene TRBJ1-5; maybe TRBD1 (6 bases). The CDR3 is 14 residues long. Germline values: CDR1 LNHDA, CDR2 SQIVND (reference sequence). Trimming cost V 6 bases and J 4 bases, with 13 bases left between them. CDR3 bases: TGTGCCAGTAGAATACAGGGAGGGAATCAGCCCCAGCATTTT. Its translation: CASRIQGGNQPQHF.

This clonotype appeared many times. The chain couples TRBV25-1 to TRBJ1-1; D might be TRBD1 (5 bases). The CDR3 consists of 15 residues. Germline V CDR1 and CDR2: MGHDK, SYGVNS. The V end was cut by 3 bases, the J end by 0 bases, with 11 bases between. CDR3 residues: CASSEGRGLNTEAFF. In nucleotides, the CDR3 is TGTGCCAGCAGTGAGGGTCGGGGCCTGAACACTGAAGCTTTCTTT.

This clonotype was recorded a few times. The rearrangement joins TRBV6-5 to TRBJ1-1; 12 bases line up with TRBD1. V dropped 2 bases and J dropped 10; count of bases not matched to a gene: 2. The CDR3 contains 13 residues. The V gene's germline CDR1 is MNHEY and CDR2 SVGAGI. DNA for the CDR3: TGTGCCAGCAGTTACGGGACAGGGGGCTTAGCTTTCTTT. Translated, it gives CASSYGTGGLAFF.

This sequence joins TRBV27 and TRBJ2-3, with 11 positions matching TRBD1. The CDR3 consists of 13 residues. V dropped 5 bases and J dropped 6; count of bases not matched to a gene: 1. Germline CDR1 is MNHEY and CDR2 is SMNVEV (reference sequence). CDR3 sequence reads: CASSGDRGDTQYF. CDR3 bases: TGTGCCAGCAGTGGGGACAGGGGGGATACGCAGTATTTT.

In the case of this clonotype: The junction departs from the called germline gene at one end, perhaps through a read error. The chain recombines TRBV7-2 with TRBJ2-5; 10 positions match TRBD2. Germline V CDR1 and CDR2: SGHTA, FQGNSA. The length of the CDR3 is 15 residues. In nucleotides, the CDR3 is TGTGACAGCAGCTTTACTAGCGGGGTGGTGGAGACCCAGTACTTC. Translating it yields CDSSFTSGVVETQYF.

This clonotype was recorded many times. The CDR3 bases are TGCGCCAGCACCACTCCGGGGGCCAACGAGCAGTACTTC. It translates to CASTTPGANEQYF. The V call is TRBV5-1, the J call TRBJ2-7, with D possibly called TRBD1 or TRBD2 (6 bases each). The CDR3 is 13 residues long. CDR1 and CDR2 (germline): SGHRS, YFSETQ. V was pared by 6 bases and J by 5 bases, with 15 bases between.

This sequence joins TRBV9 and TRBJ1-2; tentatively, D is TRBD1 (6 bases). This CDR3 is 13 amino acids long. Germline V lookup: CDR1 SGDLS, CDR2 YYNGEE. Trimming pared 0 bases from V and 8 bases from J, leaving 11 bases between. CDR3 coding DNA: TGTGCCAGCAGCGTAGTAAACAGGGAGGGCTACACCTTC. Protein sequence: CASSVVNREGYTF. The full variable domain, rest sourced from reference TRBV9 and TRBJ1-2, is DSGVTQTPKHLITATGQRVTLRCSPRSGDLSVYWYQQSLDQGLQFLIQYYNGEERAKGNILERFSAQQFPDLHSELNLSSLELGDSALYFCASSVVNREGYTFGSGTRLTVV.

The chain employs TRBV27 and TRBJ2-7, with D possibly TRBD2 on 6 matching bases. The CDR3 runs 15 residues. Trimming pared 4 bases from V and 3 bases from J, leaving 16 bases between. Per germline, CDR1 MNHEY and CDR2 SMNVEV (reference sequence). CDR3 residues: CASSSVTSRGYEQYF. The DNA of the CDR3 is TGTGCCAGCAGTTCCGTAACTAGCCGAGGCTACGAGCAGTACTTC.

This clonotype came up many times. The chain joins TRBV2 to TRBJ1-1; D is unresolved. V lost 2 bases and J 0 bases, leaving 4 bases between the germline ends. The CDR3 totals 13 residues. CDR1 SNHLY and CDR2 FYNNEI come from the germline V gene. CDR3 DNA sequence: TGTGCCAGCAGTGAAACCCTGAACACTGAAGCTTTCTTT. This translates into CASSETLNTEAFF.

V gene TRBV15 combines with J gene TRBJ1-1; no clear D. Trimming removed 0 bases from V and 0 bases from J, with 14 bases in between. This CDR3 has 17 residues. CDR1 and CDR2 from the germline V gene are LNHNV and YYDKDF (reference sequence). CDR3 sequence reads: CATSRDEGAWLNTEAFF. DNA for the CDR3: TGTGCCACCAGCAGAGATGAAGGAGCGTGGTTGAACACTGAAGCTTTCTTT. The whole variable domain, filled in from reference TRBV15 and TRBJ1-1, reads DAMVIQNPRYQVTQFGKPVTLSCSQTLNHNVMYWYQQKSSQAPKLLFHYYDKDFNNEADTPDNFQSRRPNTSFCFLDIRSPGLGDTAMYLCATSRDEGAWLNTEAFFGQGTRLTVV.

The rearrangement links TRBV9 to TRBJ1-5; D is undetermined. Germline values: CDR1 SGDLS, CDR2 YYNGEE. V shed 4 bases and J shed 6 bases, with 17 bases lying between them. The CDR3 runs 15 residues. The CDR3 reads CASSPTRSTGQPQHF. CDR3 DNA: TGTGCCAGCAGCCCTACTAGGAGTACCGGTCAGCCCCAGCATTTT.

The V and J genes are TRBV2 and TRBJ2-1, with a possible D match to TRBD1 (6 bases). The CDR3 has 15 amino acids. Germline lookup yields CDR1 SNHLY and CDR2 FYNNEI. V lost 9 bases to trimming and J lost 4 bases, with 19 bases between them. This CDR3 reads CARQARGINYNEQFF. DNA for the CDR3: TGTGCCAGACAGGCAAGGGGGATCAATTACAATGAGCAGTTCTTC.

In this sample, this clonotype turned up a few times. The chain recombines TRBV5-1 with TRBJ2-1; TRBD2 aligns across 10 bases. J was trimmed by 6 bases and V by 4 bases; bases with no gene match: 7. Germline V gene sequence: CDR1 SGHRS, CDR2 YFSETQ. This CDR3 contains 15 residues. DNA of the CDR3: TGCGCCAGCAGCGGGCTAGCGGGAGCTTCCAATGAGCAGTTCTTC. Its translation: CASSGLAGASNEQFF.

The V and J genes are TRBV20-1 and TRBJ2-5, with 7 bases fitting TRBD2. V trimming: 4 bases; J trimming: 4 bases; junction bases outside the gene matches: 3. The CDR3 has 12 amino acids. Germline lookup yields CDR1 DFQATT and CDR2 SNEGSKA (reference sequence). The chain's CDR3 is CSATSGLETQYF. Here the CDR3 DNA reads TGCAGTGCTACTAGCGGCCTAGAGACCCAGTACTTC.

J is TRBJ2-1 and V is TRBV28, with 8 positions matching TRBD2. V lost 2 bases to trimming and J lost 1 base; unmatched junction nucleotides: 7. The length of the CDR3 is 17 residues. CDR1 MDHEN and CDR2 SYDVKM come from the germline V gene. Here the CDR3 DNA reads TGTGCCAGCAGTTTAGCGGGAGCGGGAGTTTCCTACAATGAGCAGTTCTTC. Translated, it gives CASSLAGAGVSYNEQFF.

Of note for this clonotype: A much larger clone lies one base from this, so it may be a read error. The chain recombines TRBV18 with TRBJ2-1; unclear D gene. This CDR3 spans 13 amino acids. V was trimmed by 3 bases and J by 8 bases, leaving 11 bases between them. The V gene's germline CDR1 is KGHSH and CDR2 LQKENI. Written as DNA, the CDR3 is TGTGCCAGCTCACCCTCGAATGGAGATGAGCAGTTCTTC. This gives the protein CASSPSNGDEQFF.

This clonotype has a handful of counts. The chain is built from TRBV6-2 or TRBV6-3 and TRBJ2-1; D unclear. Germline V gives CDR1 MNHEY, CDR2 SVGEGT. V lost 0 bases, J lost 7 bases, and 16 bases lay in between. CDR3 length equals 16 residues. CDR3 coding DNA: TGTGCCAGCAGTTACTCCCAGCTTCGAGAGTGGAATGAGCAGTTCTTC. Protein: CASSYSQLREWNEQFF.

This clonotype was detected many times. DNA of the CDR3: TGTGCCAGCAGTATACAGGGGGGGATGAACACTGAAGCTTTCTTT. Protein product: CASSIQGGMNTEAFF. The rearrangement joins TRBV12-3 or TRBV12-4 to TRBJ1-1, with 8 bases matching TRBD1. The CDR3 is 15 amino acids. With 5 bases clipped from V and 0 bases from J, the junction kept 5 bases outside the gene matches.

This clonotype was observed a few times. V is TRBV5-6 and J is TRBJ2-7; 8 positions match TRBD2. J lost 3 bases, V lost 4 bases, and 12 bases had no gene match. Germline CDR1 is SGHDT and CDR2 is YYEEEE. CDR3 length equals 16 residues. CDR3 bases: TGTGCCAGCAGCCCCTCGGAGCGGGAGTGGATCTACGAGCAGTACTTC. Protein: CASSPSEREWIYEQYF.

The gene calls are TRBV5-1 and TRBJ2-5; unclear D gene. Germline V gene lookup returns CDR1 SGHRS and CDR2 YFSETQ. V was trimmed by 5 bases and J by 2 bases, leaving 7 bases between them. This CDR3 region has 12 residues. As DNA, the CDR3 is TGCGCCAGCAGACCAGATCAAGAGACCCAGTACTTC. It specifies CASRPDQETQYF.

The chain has TRBV4-2 and TRBJ1-6, with D unclear. Germline CDR1 and CDR2: LGHNA and YNFKEQ. Trimming took 0 bases from V and 9 from J, leaving 12 bases between them. This CDR3 comprises 15 residues. CDR3 sequence: CASSQDSLTPSPLHF. CDR3 in DNA: TGTGCCAGCAGCCAAGACAGCCTTACGCCTTCACCCCTCCACTTT.

This chain uses TRBV30 with TRBJ1-1; D is unclear. Trimming pared 0 bases from V and 0 bases from J, leaving 11 bases between. The CDR3 is 15 residues long. The germline V gene has CDR1 GTSNPN and CDR2 SVGIG (reference sequence). CDR3 in DNA: TGTGCCTGGAGTGTACTGGGTGCAATGAACACTGAAGCTTTCTTT. Its translation is CAWSVLGAMNTEAFF.

This clonotype has just a few counts. The rearrangement links TRBV7-6 to TRBJ2-1, with D unresolved. V dropped 5 bases and J dropped 4 bases, with 12 bases sitting between them. CDR1 is SGHVS, CDR2 FNYEAQ, per germline. CDR3 length equals 14 residues. CDR3 nucleotides: TGTGCCAGCAGCCCCCTTGGCGGTTACAATGAGCAGTTCTTC. Translation: CASSPLGGYNEQFF.

This clonotype is classed as medium-sized. The J gene is TRBJ2-3, the V gene TRBV12-3 or TRBV12-4, with D unresolved. This CDR3 is built from 11 residues. With 5 bases removed from V and 4 bases from J, the gap between germline ends came to 4 bases. The CDR3, as DNA: TGTGCCAGCAGTGATTCAGATACGCAGTATTTT. Translation gives CASSDSDTQYF.

The chain recombines TRBV19 with TRBJ2-1, with D unresolved. Looked up from germline, CDR1 is LNHDA and CDR2 is SQIVND (reference sequence). The CDR3 length is 13 residues. The V and J ends lost 5 bases and 6 bases respectively, with 11 bases between them. The CDR3 DNA reads as TGTGCCAGTAGTCCCTCAGACCCCAATGAGCAGTTCTTC. This encodes CASSPSDPNEQFF.

This clonotype was picked up many times. This chain links TRBV9 with TRBJ1-6; no firm D call. From germline, CDR1 is SGDLS and CDR2 YYNGEE. The V end was cut by 0 bases, the J end by 10 bases, with 8 bases between. The CDR3 runs to 13 residues. CDR3 protein: CASSVEDGSPLHF. The CDR3 DNA is TGTGCCAGCAGCGTAGAGGATGGATCACCCCTCCACTTT.

The chain is built from TRBV25-1 and TRBJ1-4; 9 bases agree with TRBD1. Germline values: CDR1 MGHDK, CDR2 SYGVNS. Trimming cost V 8 bases and J 6 bases; bases outside gene matches: 4. The CDR3 has 13 amino acids. CDR3: CASGDREDEKLFF. DNA of the CDR3: TGTGCCAGCGGGGACAGGGAAGATGAAAAACTGTTTTTT. The full variable domain, with the rest looked up from reference TRBV25-1 and TRBJ1-4, is EADIYQTPRYLVIGTGKKITLECSQTMGHDKMYWYQQDPGMELHLIHYSYGVNSTEKGDLSSESTVSRIRTEHFPLTLESARPSHTSQYLCASGDREDEKLFFGSGTQLSVL.

V gene TRBV29-1 combines with J gene TRBJ1-1; D not certain. The CDR3 sequence is 11 residues long. Germline V lookup: CDR1 SQVTM, CDR2 ANQGSEA. The V end lost 4 bases, the J end lost 5 bases, and 8 bases lay between the germline ends. The CDR3 loop reads CSVAEETEAFF. DNA for the CDR3: TGCAGCGTTGCGGAGGAAACTGAAGCTTTCTTT.

This clonotype has more than one count but fewer than ten. The chain recombines TRBV7-6 with TRBJ2-5; weak D call: TRBD2 (5 bases). The CDR3 is 17 residues long. V lost 1 base to trimming and J lost 1 base, with 16 bases between them. Germline loops: CDR1 SGHVS, CDR2 FNYEAQ. CDR3 DNA sequence: TGTGCCAGCAGCTTAGTGGTCCGGGAACTTCCCCAAGAGACCCAGTACTTC. Translated: CASSLVVRELPQETQYF.